The 13 T cell receptor beta chains listed next were all sequenced from one sample in a study of T cells in Graves' hyperthyroidism and ophthalmopathy. Amplification targeted TCR beta CDR3 regions from RNA transcripts. The HTBI primer set was used in a first-round RT-PCR of the TCR CDR3. TCRdb called the multiplex PCR reads again in MiXCR, with one record for every CDR3 protein. The sample has more than 300,000 distinct CDR3 sequences, around 13% seen once; the top ten hold about 10%. Sequenced input: blood. All receptors come from a woman aged 60 to 75 with Graves' hyperthyroidism.

This chain connects TRBV14 to TRBJ2-7, with TRBD2 matching over 7 bases. CDR1 SGHDN and CDR2 FVKESK come from the germline V gene. This CDR3 is built from 15 residues. With 1 base clipped from V and 0 bases from J, the junction kept 3 bases outside the gene matches. Written as DNA, the CDR3 is TGTGCCAGCAGCCAAGGACTAGCCCCCTCCTACGAGCAGTACTTC. Translation: CASSQGLAPSYEQYF.

This clonotype turned up a few times. The V gene is TRBV5-1, the J gene TRBJ2-1, with D perhaps matching TRBD2 (5 bases). Germline V lookup: CDR1 SGHRS, CDR2 YFSETQ. This CDR3 has 13 amino acids. Trimming left V 2 bases short and J 15 bases short, with 18 bases between. Here the CDR3 reads CASSFGIKVGGFF. Here the CDR3 DNA reads TGCGCCAGCAGCTTCGGGATCAAAGTAGGTGGGTTCTTC.

In its sample, this clonotype was seen once. A much larger clonotype is one base distant, so this may be a read error. V usage is TRBV24-1 and J usage is TRBJ1-5; perhaps TRBD1 as D (5 bases). The CDR3 has 16 residues. The germline V gene encodes CDR1 KGHDR and CDR2 SFDVKD. CDR3 sequence reads: CAASAALPGGNQPQHF. Here the CDR3 DNA reads TGTGCCGCCAGTGCCGCTCTTCCGGGGGGCAATCAGCCCCAGCATTTT.

This clonotype has ten or more counts. This sequence joins TRBV10-2 and TRBJ2-7; 11 bases match TRBD1. The CDR3 has 14 residues. Germline V lookup: CDR1 WSHSY, CDR2 SAAADI. J gave up 3 bases and V 6 bases, and 4 bases lay outside the gene matches. As DNA, the CDR3 is TGCGCCAGCAGACCGGGACAGGGGGTCTACGAGCAGTACTTC. It encodes CASRPGQGVYEQYF.

This clonotype has a count of ten or more. V is TRBV6-6 and J is TRBJ2-7, with 9 positions matching TRBD1. The J segment lost 2 bases and the V segment lost 0 bases, leaving 5 bases of the junction unmatched. The CDR3 spans 16 residues. Germline-derived CDR1 and CDR2 are MNHNY and SVGAGI (reference sequence). This CDR3 reads CASSYSRTGAAYEQYF. In DNA, the CDR3 is TGTGCCAGCAGTTACTCACGGACAGGGGCGGCCTACGAGCAGTACTTC.

This clonotype appeared many times. The genes are TRBV11-2 and TRBJ2-7; D is possibly TRBD1 (5 bases). The germline gives CDR1 SGHAT, CDR2 FQNNGV. Trimming shortened V by 0 bases and J by 5 bases, and 11 bases separated the two germline ends. This CDR3 contains 14 residues. Here the CDR3 DNA reads TGTGCCAGCAGCTTAGACCCTAACAGGAACGAGCAGTACTTC. Translated, it gives CASSLDPNRNEQYF.

V and J are TRBV2 and TRBJ2-7; D remains ambiguous. Germline CDR1 and CDR2: SNHLY and FYNNEI. V was pared by 3 bases and J by 3 bases, with 9 bases between. CDR3 size: 13 residues. CDR3 sequence: CASSDNTDYEQYF. The CDR3 nucleotides read TGTGCCAGCAGTGACAATACAGACTACGAGCAGTACTTC.

This clonotype was picked up many times. The chain joins TRBV30 to TRBJ2-1; TRBD2 matches at 8 bases. The V gene's germline CDR1 is GTSNPN and CDR2 SVGIG (reference sequence). The CDR3 extends over 13 amino acids. The trim removed 4 bases at V and 3 bases at J, leaving 2 bases unmatched. The CDR3 protein is CAWTSGLYNEQFF. In nucleotides, the CDR3 is TGTGCCTGGACTAGCGGGCTCTACAATGAGCAGTTCTTC.

At least ten counts were recorded for this clonotype. J is TRBJ2-1 and V is TRBV7-9; 10 nucleotides agree with TRBD2. CDR3 length equals 16 residues. The germline gives CDR1 SEHNR, CDR2 FQNEAQ (reference sequence). The J segment lost 2 bases and the V segment lost 4 bases, leaving 5 bases of the junction unmatched. The CDR3 region has the DNA TGTGCCAGCAGCTCAGCGGGGGGGGGTACCTACAATGAGCAGTTCTTC. Translating gives CASSSAGGGTYNEQFF.

This clonotype occurred many times. This chain joins TRBV18 and TRBJ1-1; no definite D call. V dropped 3 bases and J dropped 3 bases, with 8 bases sitting between them. CDR1 and CDR2 from the germline V gene are KGHSH and LQKENI. CDR3 length: 13 residues. CDR3 amino acids: CASSPVQDTEAFF. The CDR3 DNA is TGTGCCAGCTCACCTGTCCAGGACACTGAAGCTTTCTTT. The full variable domain, in which reference TRBV18 and TRBJ1-1 provide the parts outside the CDR3, is NAGVMQNPRHLVRRRGQEARLRCSPMKGHSHVYWYRQLPEEGLKFMVYLQKENIIDESGMPKERFSAEFPKEGPSILRIQQVVRGDSAAYFCASSPVQDTEAFFGQGTRLTVV.

The gene calls are TRBV20-1 and TRBJ2-1; 7 positions agree with TRBD1. Losses at the gene ends were 2 bases for V and 4 bases for J; bases not matched to a gene: 11. The CDR3 has 16 amino acids. Per germline, CDR1 DFQATT and CDR2 SNEGSKA (reference sequence). In DNA, the CDR3 is TGCAGTGCTAGACCCCAGACAGGGTCTACTTACAATGAGCAGTTCTTC. This translates into CSARPQTGSTYNEQFF.

This clonotype was observed a few times. This rearrangement joins TRBV19 to TRBJ2-7; D ambiguous. The CDR3 is 12 residues long. The germline V gene encodes CDR1 LNHDA and CDR2 SQIVND (reference sequence). V dropped 7 bases and J dropped 2 bases, with 9 bases sitting between them. For the CDR3, the DNA is TGTGCCAGTATCAACACTGCCTACGAGCAGTACTTC. It is translated as CASINTAYEQYF.

This chain uses TRBV19 with TRBJ2-3; 11 positions match TRBD2. V shed 2 bases and J 5 bases; nucleotides not matched to a gene: 6. The CDR3 length is 16 residues. In germline, CDR1 is LNHDA, CDR2 SQIVND (reference sequence). CDR3 protein: CASSIPGLAVGDTQYF. For the CDR3, the DNA is TGTGCCAGTAGTATACCGGGACTAGCGGTGGGAGATACGCAGTATTTT.